The 13 T cell receptor beta chains presented below share a single source sample, sequenced in a study of neurological immune-mediated disorders (dated by TCRdb to the late 2010s). Receptors were amplified or captured by 5' RACE. TCRdb lists the instrument as Illumina HiSeq 2500. TCRdb redid the processing of the public reads, applying fastp at Q25 and MiXCR, and retained in-frame beta chains. Identical CDR3 proteins give one entry, which carries the most common genes and DNA. The sample table holds tens of thousands of distinct CDR3 sequences, of which approximately 10% were seen once. Over 3.5% of the sample goes to the ten largest clones. What was sequenced was CD4+ T cells from blood. The source is a woman aged 30 to 39 with HTLV-1-associated myelopathy (HAM/TSP).

In its sample, this clonotype was seen many times. V is TRBV5-1 and J is TRBJ1-5, with 9 positions matching TRBD1. The CDR3 is 19 amino acids. Germline lookup yields CDR1 SGHRS and CDR2 YFSETQ. V was clipped by 6 bases and J by 4 bases; unmatched bases: 20. DNA for the CDR3: TGCGCCAGCATTACGCCGGGGGCACGGTCCGGGACAGGGAATCAGCCCCAGCATTTT. This translates into CASITPGARSGTGNQPQHF.

In its sample, this clonotype was seen many times. The J gene is TRBJ1-2, the V gene TRBV20-1; D gene ambiguous. The germline V gene encodes CDR1 DFQATT and CDR2 SNEGSKA (reference sequence). V was shortened by 3 bases and J by 8 bases, with 13 bases between the two germline ends. The CDR3 has 12 residues. CDR3 region: CSASTQTRGYTF. The CDR3 DNA sequence: TGCAGTGCTAGTACACAGACTCGGGGCTACACCTTC.

This clonotype has at least ten counts. The chain links TRBV19 to TRBJ1-1, with D possibly matching TRBD1 (5 bases). Germline loops: CDR1 LNHDA, CDR2 SQIVND (reference sequence). V was clipped by 4 bases and J by 8 bases, with 14 bases between them. The CDR3 contains 13 residues. The CDR3 spells CASSTRPGFEAFF. The CDR3 coding sequence is TGTGCCAGTAGTACCCGACCAGGGTTCGAAGCTTTCTTT.

This clonotype was observed many times. The rearrangement joins TRBV5-6 to TRBJ1-1, with D perhaps TRBD1 (6 bases). Trimming took off 1 base at V and 8 bases at J, with 12 bases between the two ends. The CDR3 is made up of 13 amino acids. Germline V gene sequence: CDR1 SGHDT, CDR2 YYEEEE. CDR3 loop: CASSLYGGREAFF. The DNA for the CDR3 is TGTGCCAGCAGCTTGTACGGGGGCCGGGAAGCTTTCTTT.

The table lists this clonotype with many counts. The rearrangement uses TRBV3-1 and TRBJ1-1; D is unresolved. This CDR3 comprises 13 residues. V was shortened by 2 bases and J by 8 bases, with 12 bases between the two germline ends. CDR1 and CDR2 (germline): LGHDT, YNNKEL (reference sequence). The CDR3 region has the DNA TGTGCCAGCAGCCAAAATACGGTAGGGGAAGCTTTCTTT. Encoded protein: CASSQNTVGEAFF. Filled out from reference TRBV3-1 and TRBJ1-1, the complete variable domain reads DTAVSQTPKYLVTQMGNDKSIKCEQNLGHDTMYWYKQDSKKFLKIMFSYNNKELIINETVPNRFSPKSPDKAHLNLHINSLELGDSAVYFCASSQNTVGEAFFGQGTRLTVV.

This clonotype was detected many times. The chain couples TRBV20-1 to TRBJ1-6; 7 positions agree with TRBD1. J gave up 10 bases and V 5 bases, and 11 bases lay outside the gene matches. The CDR3 is 14 amino acids. Germline CDR1 reads DFQATT; CDR2 reads SNEGSKA (reference sequence). The DNA of the CDR3 is TGCAGTGCTCCCGGACAGGCAAAAGGGTCACCCCTCCACTTT. This codes for CSAPGQAKGSPLHF.

This clonotype was seen repeatedly, ten times or more. The V and J genes are TRBV20-1 and TRBJ1-1; D possibly corresponds to TRBD1 (5 bases). CDR3 size: 12 residues. The germline gives CDR1 DFQATT, CDR2 SNEGSKA (reference sequence). CDR3 nucleotides: TGCACCGCTAGGCAGGGGAACACTGAAGCTTTCTTT. Amino acid sequence: CTARQGNTEAFF.

This clonotype was seen ten or more times. Given the absence of the conserved phenylalanine or tryptophan at the CDR3 end, a read error is likely. It is unclear where the CDR3 begins or ends on the DNA, so no DNA is shown, and the CDR3 is as TCRdb lists it. The chain recombines TRBV20-1 with TRBJ1-2. Per germline, CDR1 DFQATT and CDR2 SNEGSKA (reference sequence). The CDR3 contains 12 residues when both ends are counted. The CDR3 protein is CSARDSRGLGTI.

This chain connects TRBV5-1 to TRBJ1-6; possible D gene TRBD1, 6 bases. Looked up from germline, CDR1 is SGHRS and CDR2 is YFSETQ. V was clipped by 2 bases and J by 7 bases, with 13 bases between them. This CDR3 comprises 15 residues. The CDR3 region is CASSFTGTTNSPLHF. For the CDR3, the DNA is TGCGCCAGCAGCTTTACCGGGACAACCAATTCACCCCTCCACTTT.

This clonotype showed up many times. The chain uses TRBV10-3 and TRBJ1-5, with D unclear. The CDR3 sequence is 13 residues long. The germline gives CDR1 ENHRY, CDR2 SYGVKD. V lost 2 bases and J 6 bases, leaving 8 bases between the germline ends. DNA for the CDR3: TGTGCCATCAGTGAGGGGGTGGCTCAGCCCCAGCATTTT. Its translation: CAISEGVAQPQHF.

This clonotype was picked up many times. This chain links TRBV29-1 with TRBJ2-3; 7 positions match TRBD1. V was clipped by 6 bases and J by 6 bases; unmatched bases: 12. This CDR3 region has 14 residues. The germline V gene encodes CDR1 SQVTM and CDR2 ANQGSEA. The CDR3 reads CSVQGEIIGDTQYF. Written as DNA, the CDR3 is TGCAGCGTCCAGGGGGAAATTATAGGGGATACGCAGTATTTT.

This clonotype was counted ten times or more. The rearrangement uses TRBV6-1 and TRBJ1-3, with TRBD1 matching over 10 bases. CDR1 is MNHNS, CDR2 SASEGT, per germline. There are 17 residues in the CDR3. V trimming: 8 bases; J trimming: 0 bases; junction bases outside the gene matches: 10. The CDR3 here is CASGNPGQGSSGNTIYF. In DNA form, the CDR3 reads TGTGCCAGCGGCAATCCGGGACAGGGGAGCTCTGGAAACACCATATATTTT.

This clonotype was found many times. This chain joins TRBV15 and TRBJ1-5, with TRBD1 matching over 7 bases. V shed 3 bases, J shed 6 bases, and the junction held 8 bases outside the gene matches. CDR1 is LNHNV and CDR2 is YYDKDF in the germline V gene (reference sequence). There are 15 residues in the CDR3. The CDR3 spells CATSRTRTGFQPQHF. CDR3 sequence (DNA): TGTGCCACCAGCAGGACCCGGACAGGTTTTCAGCCCCAGCATTTT.